Following are 16 T cell receptor beta chains from one sample sequenced in a study of glioma-infiltrating T cells after dendritic cell vaccination. Specified time point: after dendritic cell vaccination, including at tumor progression/relapse. TCRdb's copy holds only in-frame clones and misses some; the assay was immunoSEQ multiplex PCR. This table holds about 87,000 clones, roughly four fifths found once. The starting material was blood, obtained after dendritic cell vaccination. These receptors were obtained from a human donor with glioblastoma.

The V call is TRBV5-4, the J call TRBJ2-2; tentative D call: TRBD1 (8 bases). The length of the CDR3 is 17 residues. Trimming left V 4 bases short and J 2 bases short, with 18 bases between. Per the germline V gene, CDR1 is SGHNT and CDR2 is YYREEE (reference sequence). The CDR3 protein is CASSPAGTGTNTGELFF. CDR3 nucleotides: TGTGCCAGCAGCCCAGCGGGGACAGGCACCAACACCGGGGAGCTGTTTTTT.

The chain uses TRBV6-5 and TRBJ2-4, with 7 nucleotides matching TRBD2. The germline V gene encodes CDR1 MNHEY and CDR2 SVGAGI. This CDR3 is built from 15 residues. V lost 5 bases and J lost 2; bases outside the gene matches: 6. CDR3 DNA: TGTGCCAGCAGTCAACTAGCGCCCTCCAAAAACATTCAGTACTTC. Translating it yields CASSQLAPSKNIQYF.

The V call is TRBV2, the J call TRBJ1-5, with 7 bases lining up with TRBD1. V was clipped by 6 bases and J by 9 bases; unmatched bases: 11. This CDR3 has 14 residues. CDR1 is SNHLY, CDR2 FYNNEI, per germline. The CDR3 region is CASSLDRVKGPQHF. DNA for the CDR3: TGTGCCAGCAGCCTCGACAGGGTCAAAGGGCCCCAGCATTTT.

The table lists this clone with a few counts. The chain is built from TRBV2 and TRBJ1-3; D remains unclear. The V end lost 9 bases, the J end lost 0 bases, and 6 bases lay between the germline ends. The germline V gene encodes CDR1 SNHLY and CDR2 FYNNEI. CDR3 length: 12 residues. CDR3 DNA sequence: TGTGCCAGACAGAACTCTGGAAACACCATATATTTT. Residues: CARQNSGNTIYF.

The chain has TRBV6-1 and TRBJ2-7; possibly TRBD2 for D (6 bases). CDR1 and CDR2 (germline): MNHNS, SASEGT. Trimming removed 6 bases from V and 6 bases from J, with 12 bases in between. The CDR3 has 12 amino acids. The CDR3 coding sequence is TGTGCCAGCAGCGCGACTAGAACCGAGCAGTACTTC. Translation: CASSATRTEQYF.

V usage is TRBV11-3 and J usage is TRBJ2-7; no clear D gene. The CDR3 extends over 13 amino acids. From germline, CDR1 is SGHNT and CDR2 YENEEA. The ends were cut back, 3 bases at V and 6 bases at J, with 12 bases in the middle. CDR3 DNA: TGTGCCAGCAGCTTGGTGGTAGAAGCCGAGCAGTACTTC. It translates to CASSLVVEAEQYF.

This clone was recorded only once. The rearrangement joins TRBV29-1 to TRBJ1-2; TRBD1 matches 10 bases. Losses at the gene ends were 6 bases for V and 1 base for J; bases not matched to a gene: 8. CDR3 size: 15 residues. Germline assignment: CDR1 SQVTM and CDR2 ANQGSEA. This chain's CDR3 is CSVPLRDRGNYGYTF. The CDR3 DNA sequence: TGCAGCGTCCCCCTCCGGGACAGGGGTAACTATGGCTACACCTTC.

This clone was found a few times. This CDR3 reads CASSASGGTGELFF. The CDR3 region has the DNA TGTGCCAGCAGTGCCTCGGGGGGTACCGGGGAGCTGTTTTTT. This chain links TRBV6-4 with TRBJ2-2, with 7 bases identical to TRBD2. Germline V gives CDR1 MRHNA, CDR2 SNTAGT. V shed 4 bases, J shed 5 bases, and the junction held 4 bases outside the gene matches. The CDR3 is 14 residues long.

This clone has more than one count but fewer than ten. The chain uses TRBV7-3 and TRBJ2-2; 8 bases are a match to TRBD2. J lost 3 bases, V lost 0 bases, and 3 bases had no gene match. This CDR3 is built from 16 residues. Germline CDR1 and CDR2: SGHTA and FQGTGA. The CDR3 spells CASSLTGGGDTGELFF. DNA of the CDR3: TGTGCCAGCAGCTTAACCGGGGGGGGAGACACCGGGGAGCTGTTTTTT.

The table lists this clone with a few counts. The J gene is TRBJ1-1, the V gene TRBV7-8; D perhaps matches TRBD1 (5 bases). Trimming stripped 2 bases from V and 6 bases from J, with 13 bases between. The germline V gene has CDR1 SGHVS and CDR2 FQNEAQ. The CDR3 runs to 14 residues. This CDR3 reads CASSLSGYEAEAFF. The CDR3 DNA reads as TGTGCCAGCAGCTTATCAGGGTATGAGGCTGAAGCTTTCTTT.

The V gene is TRBV2, the J gene TRBJ1-2, with 8 bases lining up with TRBD1. This CDR3 has 14 residues. J was trimmed by 2 bases and V by 7 bases; bases with no gene match: 6. The germline gives CDR1 SNHLY, CDR2 FYNNEI. CDR3 in DNA: TGTGCCAGCACGTCGAGGGACAGGAACTATGGCTACACCTTC. The encoded protein is CASTSRDRNYGYTF.

The chain employs TRBV4-1 and TRBJ1-2; 8 bases map to TRBD1. The germline V gene has CDR1 MGHRA and CDR2 YSYEKL. The J segment lost 4 bases and the V segment lost 3 bases, leaving 7 bases of the junction unmatched. This CDR3 has 15 residues. CDR3 protein: CASSQTGQGGYGYTF. The CDR3 DNA reads TGCGCCAGCAGCCAGACCGGACAGGGCGGCTATGGCTACACCTTC.

The chain recombines TRBV7-6 with TRBJ2-2; D gene ambiguous. This CDR3 is 13 amino acids long. Germline lookup yields CDR1 SGHVS and CDR2 FNYEAQ. V was trimmed by 3 bases and J by 5 bases, leaving 7 bases between them. CDR3 in DNA: TGTGCCAGCAGCTTGACGGGTACCGGGGAGCTGTTTTTT. It encodes CASSLTGTGELFF.

The J gene is TRBJ2-1, the V gene TRBV6-5; TRBD2 matches at 10 bases. The CDR3 totals 15 residues. The V gene end was trimmed by 2 bases and the J gene end by 6 bases; junction bases not matched to a gene: 4. Looked up from germline, CDR1 is MNHEY and CDR2 is SVGAGI. Here the CDR3 reads CASSYSSGRSNEQFF. The CDR3 bases are TGTGCCAGCAGTTACAGTAGCGGGAGGAGCAATGAGCAGTTCTTC.

This chain links TRBV5-1 with TRBJ1-1; D ambiguous. V shed 6 bases and J shed 1 base, with 19 bases lying between them. The germline V gene encodes CDR1 SGHRS and CDR2 YFSETQ. CDR3 size: 16 residues. The DNA of the CDR3 is TGCGCCAGCACTCCTGCGGAGGGTATGGGGAACACTGAAGCTTTCTTT. Translating it yields CASTPAEGMGNTEAFF. Variable domain in full (rest from reference TRBV5-1 and TRBJ1-1): KAGVTQTPRYLIKTRGQQVTLSCSPISGHRSVSWYQQTPGQGLQFLFEYFSETQRNKGNFPGRFSGRQFSNSRSEMNVSTLELGDSALYLCASTPAEGMGNTEAFFGQGTRLTVV.

The genes are TRBV30 and TRBJ1-6; 9 nucleotides agree with TRBD1. The CDR3 has 15 amino acids. With 3 bases clipped from V and 4 bases from J, the junction kept 4 bases outside the gene matches. Germline loops: CDR1 GTSNPN, CDR2 SVGIG (reference sequence). The CDR3 reads CAWSVGQGYNSPLHF. CDR3 bases: TGTGCCTGGAGCGTAGGACAGGGGTATAATTCACCCCTCCACTTT. Full variable domain (rest looked up from reference TRBV30 and TRBJ1-6): SQTIHQWPATLVQPVGSPLSLECTVEGTSNPNLYWYRQAAGRGLQLLFYSVGIGQISSEVPQNLSASRPQDRQFILSSKKLLLSDSGFYLCAWSVGQGYNSPLHFGNGTRLTVT.